This entry lists 6 T cell receptor beta chains sequenced from one sample in a study of beta chain features in type 1 diabetes. Every bit of the isolated RNA underwent reverse transcription, so sequencing read expressed TCRB transcripts. Produced via immunoSEQ multiplex PCR; TCRdb's table is partial and in-frame only. The sample contains roughly 500,000 clones, roughly 30% of which appear only once. The source material was naive CD4+ T cells from blood. The receptors were sampled from a man aged 18 to 29 in good health.

This clone occurred a few times. This chain connects TRBV21-1 to TRBJ2-3; the D segment call TRBD2 is taken from the table without a DNA check. TRBV21-1 counts as a pseudogene. This CDR3 region has 15 residues. The DNA of the CDR3 is TGTGCCAGCAGCAATGGGACTTCCTACACAGATACGCAGTATTTT. It is translated as CASSNGTSYTDTQYF.

A few counts support this clone. Other DNA variants within this sample encode the same CDR3. This chain uses TRBV2 with TRBJ2-6, with D uncertain. The CDR3 is 13 residues long. V lost 6 bases, J lost 0 bases, and 3 bases lay in between. Looked up from germline, CDR1 is SNHLY and CDR2 is FYNNEI. The CDR3 DNA reads as TGTGCCAGCAGGTCCTCTGGGGCCAACGTCCTGACTTTC. This encodes CASRSSGANVLTF.

Comments on this clone: The same CDR3 can be traced to other DNA sequences in this sample. This chain connects TRBV7-2 to TRBJ2-5; D ambiguous. The germline V gene encodes CDR1 SGHTA and CDR2 FQGNSA. V dropped 1 base and J dropped 1 base, with 10 bases sitting between them. There are 15 residues in the CDR3. CDR3 nucleotides: TGTGCCAGCAGCTTAGAACGTGGATTCCAAGAGACCCAGTACTTC. Protein product: CASSLERGFQETQYF.

The genes are TRBV5-1 and TRBJ2-5; D possibly corresponds to TRBD1 (6 bases). The V gene lost 4 bases and the J gene lost 5 bases, with 15 bases spanning the gap. Germline CDR1 is SGHRS and CDR2 is YFSETQ. The CDR3 extends over 14 amino acids. The CDR3, as DNA: TGCGCCAGCAGCGTCCTACAGGGCTGGGAGACCCAGTACTTC. This sequence encodes CASSVLQGWETQYF.

This clone came up a few times. The genes are TRBV10-3 and TRBJ2-1; D is uncertain. The CDR3 loop spans 16 amino acids. Looked up from germline, CDR1 is ENHRY and CDR2 is SYGVKD. V was trimmed by 6 bases and J by 3 bases, leaving 18 bases between them. The CDR3 nucleotides read TGTGCCATCAGAGACTCCGCCGTTAGACACTACAATGAGCAGTTCTTC. This encodes CAIRDSAVRHYNEQFF.

This rearrangement joins TRBV9 to TRBJ2-7, with D uncertain. V lost 0 bases, J lost 0 bases, and 7 bases lay in between. CDR1 and CDR2 (germline): SGDLS, YYNGEE. The CDR3 runs to 14 residues. For the CDR3, the DNA is TGTGCCAGCAGCGTAGACCACAACTCCTACGAGCAGTACTTC. Protein: CASSVDHNSYEQYF. The full variable domain, rest sourced from reference TRBV9 and TRBJ2-7, is DSGVTQTPKHLITATGQRVTLRCSPRSGDLSVYWYQQSLDQGLQFLIQYYNGEERAKGNILERFSAQQFPDLHSELNLSSLELGDSALYFCASSVDHNSYEQYFGPGTRLTVT.